This TCR beta chain was sequenced in a study of identical twins. The J segment lost 3 bases and the V segment lost 7 bases, leaving 19 bases of the junction unmatched. Per the germline V gene, CDR1 is SGHAT and CDR2 is FQNNGV. CDR3 size: 19 residues. TCRdb processed the 5' RACE reads anew with MiXCR; each CDR3 protein has one entry. The sample has 200,000 to 250,000 distinct CDR3 sequences; about 7.5% are singletons. General study findings and limits: Models underestimated out-of-frame TCR alpha sharing in monozygotic twins.

This clonotype was detected a few times. What it binds is unknown. This sample was shared with a second study, whose subject was yellow fever vaccine responses in identical twins.

The sequencing input was memory (CD45RO+) T cells sorted from blood. The chain joins TRBV11-2 to TRBJ2-3; TRBD2 matches at 10 bases. The clonotype was recovered from a woman between 18 and 30 years old in good health. CDR3: CASKKYTGTSVPGTDTQYF. In nucleotides, the CDR3 is TGTGCCAGCAAAAAATACACCGGGACTAGCGTTCCGGGGACAGATACGCAGTATTTT.